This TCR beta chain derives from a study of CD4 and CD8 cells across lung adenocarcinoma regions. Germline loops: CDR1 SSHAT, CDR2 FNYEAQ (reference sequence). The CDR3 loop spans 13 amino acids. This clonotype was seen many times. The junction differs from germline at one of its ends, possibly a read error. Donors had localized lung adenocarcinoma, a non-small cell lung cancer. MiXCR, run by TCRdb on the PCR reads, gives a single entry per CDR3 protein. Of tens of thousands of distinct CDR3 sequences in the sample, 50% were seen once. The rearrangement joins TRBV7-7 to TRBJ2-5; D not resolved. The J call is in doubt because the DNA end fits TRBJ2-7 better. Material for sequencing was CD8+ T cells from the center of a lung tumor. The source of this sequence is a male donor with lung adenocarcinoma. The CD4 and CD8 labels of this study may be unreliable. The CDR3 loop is CASSQDGDHEQYF. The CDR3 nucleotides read TGTGCTAGCAGCCAAGACGGCGACCACGAGCAGTACTTC.